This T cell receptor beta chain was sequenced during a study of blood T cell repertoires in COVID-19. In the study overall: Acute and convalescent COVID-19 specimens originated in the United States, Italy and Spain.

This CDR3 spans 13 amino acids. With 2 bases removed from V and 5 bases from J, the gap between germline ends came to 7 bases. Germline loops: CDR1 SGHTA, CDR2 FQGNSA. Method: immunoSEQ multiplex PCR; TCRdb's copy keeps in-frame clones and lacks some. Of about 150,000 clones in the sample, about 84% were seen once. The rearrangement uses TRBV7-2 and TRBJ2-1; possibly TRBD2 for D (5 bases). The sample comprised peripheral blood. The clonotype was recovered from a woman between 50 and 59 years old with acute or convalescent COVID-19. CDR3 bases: TGTGCCAGCAGCTTATCACTAGACAATGAGCAGTTCTTC. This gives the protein CASSLSLDNEQFF.